This T cell receptor beta chain was identified in a study of cytomegalovirus exposure and HLA in healthy donors. PCR used 60 Vbeta primers and 13 Jbeta primers. Clones were sequenced by immunoSEQ multiplex PCR, and TCRdb holds only the in-frame ones, with some missing. The table includes roughly 100,000 clones, 75% to 85% detected once. This clone was counted between two and nine times. The V gene lost 0 bases and the J gene lost 4 bases, with 14 bases spanning the gap. The CDR3 runs 16 residues. Germline assignment: CDR1 SGHRS and CDR2 YFSETQ. The TCR originated in a young man in good health and CMV-seronegative. The sequenced sample was PBMCs. This chain uses TRBV5-1 with TRBJ1-3; D is unresolved. This CDR3 is CASSLAVNRRGNTIYF. DNA of the CDR3: TGCGCCAGCAGCTTGGCCGTTAATAGAAGAGGAAACACCATATATTTT.